The sequence of this T cell receptor beta chain was determined in a study of T cells in Graves' hyperthyroidism and ophthalmopathy. Regarding the study as a whole: Ophthalmopathy prediction by the model preceded onset by a median about 6 months.

With duration under 3 months, ophthalmopathy was active: Clinical Activity Score at least 3, NOSPECS at least 4. About this clonotype: As yet, its antigen is unknown.

The germline V gene has CDR1 DFQATT and CDR2 SNEGSKA (reference sequence). The CDR3 sequence is 11 residues long. Using RNA transcripts as the source, TCR beta CDR3 regions were amplified. In the first-round RT-PCR of the TCR CDR3, the HTBI primer set was used. TCRdb itself ran the multiplex PCR reads through MiXCR, one entry per CDR3 protein. The table includes 450,000 to 550,000 distinct CDR3 sequences, roughly a quarter detected once. Sequencing was performed on blood. The sequence came from a woman aged 25 to 39 with Graves' ophthalmopathy. This sequence joins TRBV20-1 and TRBJ2-5, with D maybe TRBD2 (6 bases). The CDR3 DNA is TGCAGCCCTAGCGTAATAGAGACCCAGTACTTC. It is translated as CSPSVIETQYF.